Each of the 17 T cell receptor beta chains below was sequenced from the same sample in a study of blood T cell repertoires in COVID-19. TCRdb's table, derived via immunoSEQ multiplex PCR, lists solely in-frame clones and lacks some. The sample holds about 170,000 clones, approximately 87% seen once. The sequenced sample was peripheral blood. All receptors come from a man between 18 and 35 years old with active or convalescent COVID-19.

This clone has just one count. The CDR3 DNA reads TGCGCCAGCAGCTTCAACCAGGGGGATATCTATGGCTACACCTTC. It yields the protein CASSFNQGDIYGYTF. The chain links TRBV5-1 to TRBJ1-2; 7 bases are a match to TRBD1. The CDR3 has 15 residues. The ends lost 2 bases at V and 4 bases at J; junction bases unmatched: 8. CDR1 and CDR2 from the germline V gene are SGHRS and YFSETQ.

The chain couples TRBV27 to TRBJ1-6, with a weak D call TRBD1 (6 bases). From germline, CDR1 is MNHEY and CDR2 SMNVEV (reference sequence). The V end lost 0 bases, the J end lost 9 bases, and 21 bases lay between the germline ends. The CDR3 is 18 amino acids. The CDR3 spells CASSLSVTDSLPGSPLHF. CDR3 DNA: TGTGCCAGCAGTTTATCGGTGACGGACAGCCTACCAGGTTCACCCCTCCACTTT.

The rearrangement links TRBV3-1 (or the pseudogene TRBV3-2) to TRBJ1-2; a weak D match, TRBD1 (5 bases). The CDR3 has 16 amino acids. V lost 0 bases to trimming and J lost 4 bases, with 15 bases between them. Germline-derived CDR1 and CDR2 are LGHDT and YNNKEL (reference sequence). CDR3 DNA sequence: TGTGCCAGCAGCCAAGATTTTGAGGGACTGTGCTATGGCTACACCTTC. This encodes CASSQDFEGLCYGYTF.

The CDR3 loop reads CASSLGTDQHYYGYTF. CDR3 DNA sequence: TGTGCCAGCAGTTTAGGGACTGACCAGCATTACTATGGCTACACCTTC. The chain employs TRBV28 and TRBJ1-2; D perhaps matches TRBD1 (5 bases). V lost 2 bases to trimming and J lost 3 bases, with 16 bases between them. The germline V gene has CDR1 MDHEN and CDR2 SYDVKM. The CDR3 has 16 amino acids.

The chain employs TRBV12-5 and TRBJ2-2; D perhaps matches TRBD2 (5 bases). V was pared by 1 base and J by 6 bases, with 12 bases between. The CDR3 runs 15 residues. In germline, CDR1 is LGHNT, CDR2 FRNRAP. CDR3 sequence reads: CASGLAAGGAGELFF. In nucleotides, the CDR3 is TGTGCTAGTGGTTTGGCCGCGGGTGGCGCCGGGGAGCTGTTTTTT.

V is TRBV5-1 and J is TRBJ2-7; weak D call: TRBD2 (6 bases). The CDR3 runs to 13 residues. Trimming removed 2 bases at V and 2 bases at J, with 8 bases between. Germline values: CDR1 SGHRS, CDR2 YFSETQ. The DNA of the CDR3 is TGCGCCAGCAGCTTTACGGGAGCCTACGAGCAGTACTTC. The encoded protein is CASSFTGAYEQYF.

This rearrangement joins TRBV24-1 to TRBJ1-2, with D unresolved. V dropped 1 base and J dropped 1 base, with 6 bases sitting between them. The V gene's germline CDR1 is KGHDR and CDR2 SFDVKD. The CDR3 runs 14 residues. This chain's CDR3 is CATSDFNYNYGYTF. The DNA for the CDR3 is TGTGCCACCAGTGATTTCAACTATAACTATGGCTACACCTTC.

The chain recombines TRBV6-7 with TRBJ1-1; D is ambiguous. TRBV6-7 belongs to the ORF category, with a function that is uncertain. Trimming left V 0 bases short and J 0 bases short, with 11 bases between. The length of the CDR3 is 16 residues. The CDR3 loop reads CASSYSRCPVNTEAFF. The CDR3 nucleotides are TGTGCCAGCAGTTACTCGAGGTGTCCGGTGAACACTGAAGCTTTCTTT.

V and J are TRBV5-1 and TRBJ1-6; TRBD1 aligns across 9 bases. Looked up from germline, CDR1 is SGHRS and CDR2 is YFSETQ. V shed 4 bases and J 8 bases; nucleotides not matched to a gene: 4. The CDR3 extends over 14 amino acids. The CDR3 bases are TGCGCCAGCAGCCCCGGGACAGGGTATTCACCCCTCCACTTT. It specifies CASSPGTGYSPLHF.

The V call is TRBV5-1, the J call TRBJ2-1; D possibly corresponds to TRBD1 (5 bases). Germline V lookup: CDR1 SGHRS, CDR2 YFSETQ. V was shortened by 4 bases and J by 8 bases, with 10 bases between the two germline ends. There are 12 residues in the CDR3. CDR3 in DNA: TGCGCCAGCAGCGCCCCCAGGGATGAGCAGTTCTTC. Its translation: CASSAPRDEQFF.

The chain couples TRBV7-2 to TRBJ1-2; D might be TRBD1 (6 bases). Germline CDR1 is SGHTA and CDR2 is FQGNSA. Trimming took 4 bases from V and 5 from J, leaving 11 bases between them. The CDR3 has 13 amino acids. The CDR3 DNA reads TGTGCCAGCAGCTCGGACAGAAGATATGGCTACACCTTC. Translated, it gives CASSSDRRYGYTF.

V gene TRBV19 combines with J gene TRBJ1-4, with no clear D. V lost 2 bases and J 12 bases, leaving 10 bases between the germline ends. Germline CDR1 reads LNHDA; CDR2 reads SQIVND (reference sequence). The CDR3 covers 12 residues. CDR3 DNA sequence: TGTGCCAGTAGTATATCCGGGGTCGAACTGTTTTTT. Protein sequence: CASSISGVELFF.

This clone was found once. The V gene is TRBV11-3, the J gene TRBJ2-1; 8 positions agree with TRBD2. Germline loops: CDR1 SGHNT, CDR2 YENEEA. The CDR3 has 16 amino acids. J was trimmed by 6 bases and V by 7 bases; bases with no gene match: 14. The CDR3 region has the DNA TGTGCCAGCACCCCCTTGAGGACTAGCTTGGGCAATGAGCAGTTCTTC. As protein: CASTPLRTSLGNEQFF.

The gene calls are TRBV24-1 and TRBJ1-2; 9 bases map to TRBD1. CDR1 and CDR2 from the germline V gene are KGHDR and SFDVKD. The CDR3 is 19 amino acids. The CDR3 DNA follows: TGTCCAACCACCAGTTATCCTTTCGACAGGGGGGTTTCCCCCTATGGCTACACCTTC. It codes for CPTTSYPFDRGVSPYGYTF.

The chain links TRBV27 to TRBJ1-2; D is unclear. Between the trimmed V and J ends, which lost 2 bases and 0 bases, there was a span of 7 bases. The CDR3 consists of 14 residues. CDR1 is MNHEY, CDR2 SMNVEV, per germline (reference sequence). In DNA, the CDR3 is TGTGCCAGCAGTTTAGTGGCAGCTAACTATGGCTACACCTTC. This sequence encodes CASSLVAANYGYTF.

The genes are TRBV4-2 and TRBJ2-5; 9 nucleotides agree with TRBD2. Per germline, CDR1 LGHNA and CDR2 YNFKEQ. The ends lost 4 bases at V and 3 bases at J; junction bases unmatched: 3. The length of the CDR3 is 14 residues. The CDR3 nucleotides are TGTGCCAGCAGCCGTCAGCGGGGGGAAGAGACCCAGTACTTC. Amino acids: CASSRQRGEETQYF.

This chain uses TRBV4-1 with TRBJ2-7; 9 bases align to TRBD1. Germline V lookup: CDR1 MGHRA, CDR2 YSYEKL. This CDR3 region has 13 residues. Trimming took 5 bases from V and 4 from J; bases not matched to a gene: 3. The CDR3 reads CASSTGTGYEQYF. The CDR3 nucleotides are TGCGCCAGCAGCACCGGGACAGGGTACGAGCAGTACTTC.